These T cell receptor beta chains were read from a single sample in a study of blood T cells in healthy people across ages. MiXCR was run by TCRdb on the 5' RACE reads, yielding one entry per CDR3 protein. The sample has 800,000 to 950,000 distinct CDR3 sequences; around 46% are singletons. Material: blood. The receptors here all came from a man between 25 and 39 years old in good health. The CDR3 runs from the conserved cysteine through the conserved F or W. The D gene is left open where the match is weak. Size is stated for part of the rows, as once, few or many counts, or as a class when the clone is expanded.

v_call	d_call	j_call	clone_size	cdr3_aa	cdr3_nt
TRBV11-2	-	TRBJ2-1	-	CASSSPSGEQFF	TGTGCCAGCAGCTCCCCTTCGGGAGAGCAGTTCTTC
TRBV18	-	TRBJ2-7	-	CASSPPGTVSSYEQYF	TGTGCCAGCTCACCACCCGGGACTGTCAGCTCCTACGAGCAGTACTTC
TRBV29-1	-	TRBJ1-1	-	CSVAGIMNTEAFF	TGCAGCGTTGCAGGGATCATGAACACTGAAGCTTTCTTT
TRBV10-3	-	TRBJ2-1	-	CAISDLEGRAYNEQFF	TGTGCCATCAGTGATCTTGAGGGCAGAGCGTACAATGAGCAGTTCTTC
TRBV6-5	-	TRBJ1-2	-	CASSYAYRAGGYGYTF	TGTGCCAGCAGTTACGCCTACAGGGCCGGTGGCTATGGCTACACCTTC
TRBV4-1	TRBD1	TRBJ2-3	few	CASSQQGQGSTDTQYF	TGCGCCAGCAGCCAACAAGGACAGGGGAGCACAGATACGCAGTATTTT
TRBV27	TRBD1	TRBJ2-7	-	CASNLRDRGRYEQYF	TGTGCCAGCAATTTACGGGACAGGGGAAGGTACGAGCAGTACTTC
TRBV7-9	-	TRBJ2-7	-	CASSLAVPTYEQYF	TGTGCCAGCAGCTTAGCGGTTCCTACCTACGAGCAGTACTTC
TRBV20-1	-	TRBJ2-1	few	CSAPGPGIEQFF	TGCAGTGCCCCCGGCCCCGGGATTGAGCAGTTCTTC
TRBV29-1	TRBD1	TRBJ2-1	few	CSARTGRNEQFF	TGCAGCGCGCGGACAGGGAGGAATGAGCAGTTCTTC
TRBV21-1	-	TRBJ2-1	-	CASSKIVAGGLGLAGVPPSEQFF	TGTGCCAGCAGCAAAATAGTGGCGGGGGGTTTGGGACTAGCGGGGGTTCCGCCGAGTGAGCAGTTCTTC
TRBV12-3/TRBV12-4	-	TRBJ2-5	-	CASSLRLNGQETQYF	TGTGCCAGCAGTTTACGTCTTAATGGACAAGAGACCCAGTACTTC
TRBV28	-	TRBJ2-4	-	CASRSLQLAKNIQYF	TGTGCCAGCAGATCCCTCCAATTAGCCAAAAACATTCAGTACTTC
TRBV20-1	TRBD1	TRBJ2-6	-	CSAGDRRLSGANVLTF	TGCAGTGCAGGGGACAGGAGGCTCTCTGGGGCCAACGTCCTGACTTTC
TRBV6-5	TRBD2	TRBJ2-7	few	CASSYSILAGGHEQYF	TGTGCCAGCAGTTACTCGATTCTAGCGGGGGGGCACGAGCAGTACTTC
TRBV4-1	-	TRBJ2-1	-	CASSRGTTNEQFF	TGCGCCAGCAGCAGGGGGACTACCAATGAGCAGTTCTTC
TRBV28	-	TRBJ1-5	-	CASSPGTLSNQPQHF	TGTGCCAGTAGCCCTGGGACCCTGAGCAATCAGCCCCAGCATTTT
TRBV28	TRBD1	TRBJ1-2	few	CASSFQRGLEGGYTF	TGTGCCAGCAGTTTTCAGAGGGGGCTGGAAGGTGGCTACACCTTC
TRBV2	-	TRBJ1-2	-	CASSEAGSNYGYTF	TGTGCCAGCAGTGAAGCAGGGTCTAACTATGGCTACACCTTC
TRBV3-1	-	TRBJ2-7	-	CASSQEGLSNEQYF	TGTGCCAGCAGCCAAGAGGGCCTCTCCAACGAGCAGTACTTC